The next 9 T cell receptor beta chains were all read from a single sample in a study of memory CD4+ T cells and cytomegalovirus serostatus. Assay: immunoSEQ multiplex PCR; the TCRdb copy retains only in-frame clones and omits some. The data contain nearly 50,000 clones, over 75% of them singletons. Single viable CD3+CD4+CD8-CD45RO+ cells were sorted as the memory CD4+ T cells. The source material was memory CD4+ T cells from blood. Source of these receptors: an adult in good health and CMV-seronegative.

This clone was seen more than once but under ten times. This chain joins TRBV6-5 and TRBJ2-7; 9 bases line up with TRBD2. The V gene's germline CDR1 is MNHEY and CDR2 SVGAGI. The J segment lost 6 bases and the V segment lost 7 bases, leaving 13 bases of the junction unmatched. This CDR3 has 15 amino acids. This CDR3 is CASKRAAAGGLEQYF. DNA for the CDR3: TGTGCCAGCAAAAGAGCGGCTGCGGGGGGGCTCGAGCAGTACTTC.

The rearrangement uses TRBV28 and TRBJ2-7; 7 positions match TRBD1. CDR3 length: 15 residues. Germline V lookup: CDR1 MDHEN, CDR2 SYDVKM. V dropped 2 bases and J dropped 3; count of bases not matched to a gene: 7. The CDR3 loop is CASSLSTGASYEQYF. The CDR3 DNA follows: TGTGCCAGCAGTTTAAGTACAGGGGCCAGCTACGAGCAGTACTTC.

The chain joins TRBV30 to TRBJ2-5, with a tentative D call TRBD2 (5 bases). Germline CDR1 is GTSNPN and CDR2 is SVGIG (reference sequence). The V end lost 3 bases, the J end lost 5 bases, and 13 bases lay between the germline ends. This CDR3 contains 13 residues. The CDR3 spells CAWSGELVETQYF. In DNA form, the CDR3 reads TGTGCCTGGAGCGGGGAGCTGGTTGAGACCCAGTACTTC.

This clone was seen only a few times. The CDR3, as DNA: TGTGCCAGCAGCTTGGAATTAGGCACTGAAGCTTTCTTT. Translating gives CASSLELGTEAFF. The chain is built from TRBV7-2 and TRBJ1-1; D is unresolved. V lost 3 bases and J 4 bases, leaving 9 bases between the germline ends. Germline assignment: CDR1 SGHTA and CDR2 FQGNSA. The CDR3 sequence is 13 residues long.

The gene calls are TRBV7-9 and TRBJ2-1, with TRBD1 identical over 7 bases. V dropped 2 bases and J dropped 7; count of bases not matched to a gene: 8. The CDR3 contains 15 residues. Germline V gives CDR1 SEHNR, CDR2 FQNEAQ (reference sequence). The CDR3 spells CASSLSETGSNEQFF. The CDR3, as DNA: TGTGCCAGCAGCTTAAGCGAGACAGGGTCGAATGAGCAGTTCTTC.

In this sample, this clone turned up a few times. The chain recombines TRBV10-3 with TRBJ2-1; D gene uncertain. The CDR3 runs 12 residues. Per the germline V gene, CDR1 is ENHRY and CDR2 is SYGVKD. V was clipped by 6 bases and J by 6 bases, with 9 bases between them. The chain's CDR3 is CAISGPSNEQFF. The CDR3 bases are TGTGCCATCAGCGGCCCTTCCAATGAGCAGTTCTTC.

This clone was observed a handful of times. This chain uses TRBV29-1 with TRBJ2-7; D may be TRBD2 (6 bases). Germline loops: CDR1 SQVTM, CDR2 ANQGSEA. There are 13 residues in the CDR3. V lost 4 bases, J lost 2 bases, and 12 bases lay in between. CDR3 sequence reads: CSVGRGGPYEQYF. In DNA, the CDR3 is TGCAGCGTTGGAAGGGGAGGCCCCTACGAGCAGTACTTC.

This rearrangement joins TRBV7-2 to TRBJ1-1, with D perhaps matching TRBD1 (5 bases). Germline V gene lookup returns CDR1 SGHTA and CDR2 FQGNSA. CDR3 length: 13 residues. With 2 bases removed from V and 2 bases from J, the gap between germline ends came to 6 bases. The CDR3 is CASSLQGNTEAFF. The CDR3 nucleotides are TGTGCCAGCAGCTTACAGGGAAACACTGAAGCTTTCTTT.

The chain carries TRBV15 and TRBJ2-3, with D perhaps matching TRBD1 or TRBD2 (6 bases each). This CDR3 comprises 16 residues. The V and J ends lost 1 base and 4 bases respectively, with 15 bases between them. Germline lookup yields CDR1 LNHNV and CDR2 YYDKDF (reference sequence). CDR3 amino acids: CATSRAFTRGADTQYF. CDR3 DNA: TGTGCCACCAGCAGAGCTTTTACTAGGGGGGCAGATACGCAGTATTTT.